The TCR beta chain described here comes from a study of OX40 agonist ivuxolimab in advanced cancers. About the study: At 82.7% male, the cohort had a mean age of about 55 years, ranging from about 23 to 79. Findings and caveats of the study: The work left the antigen specificity of expanded peripheral T cells undetermined. More expanded clones were seen, on average, in CD8+ T cells than in CD4+.

TCRdb's table, derived via immunoSEQ multiplex PCR, lists solely in-frame clones and lacks some. The profile shows more than 35,000 clones, 70% to 90% of them singletons. Autoimmune disease history or systemic immunosuppression led to patient exclusion. Turning to this clone: No antigen is known for it.

This clonotype originated in an adult with an advanced solid tumor such as melanoma, head and neck, liver or kidney cancer. The material sequenced was CD4+ or CD8+ T cells sorted from blood, taken in a trial of the OX40 agonist ivuxolimab.

CDR3 sequence (DNA): TGTGCCAGCAGCGATGACGATTTTACGGACATTCAGTACTTC. The encoded protein is CASSDDDFTDIQYF. The rearrangement links TRBV7-9 to TRBJ2-4, with D hard to call. Germline V gene data show CDR1 as SEHNR and CDR2 as FQNEAQ (reference sequence). V was cut by 5 bases and J by 8 bases, with 16 bases left in between. The length of the CDR3 is 14 residues.